The TCR beta chain described here comes from a study of blood T cell repertoires in COVID-19 (dated by TCRdb to about 2020). The study in broad terms: Samples covering the acute and convalescent phases of COVID-19 were provided by collaborators in the United States, Italy and Spain. The material from the prospective study consisted of cDNA or gDNA derived from T cells, B-cell-depleted T cells, or PBMCs. Sample metadata almost always included a de-identified subject ID, COVID-19 status, age in years and sex. The samples were drawn from the first 160 participants of the ongoing ImmuneRACE study and from 1,200 or so subjects provided by 6 global collaborators. The dataset comprised deeply sampled blood TCRbeta repertoires from subjects exposed to, actively infected with, or recovered from COVID-19. HLA class I and class II types, where available, came from metadata supplied by the sample provider rather than from assay-based typing. The repertoires were released in a freely available public database meant as a resource for research on the immune response to SARS-CoV-2. The paper as a whole reports these results and caveats: The amount of clinical and demographic metadata varied by source and participant and was provided uncurated.

CDR1 and CDR2, looked up from the germline V gene, are LGHNA and YNFKEQ. CDR3 length: 15 amino acids, cysteine to phenylalanine. This entry keeps only the CDR3 DNA: 45 bases, framed from base 1. The V end loses 0 bases and the J end loses 6 bases, and a stretch of 12 bases separates them. The immunoSEQ Assay, a bias-controlled multiplex PCR, was used to amplify TCRbeta CDR3 regions from genomic DNA. The source study handled its data this way. The number of nucleated cells in each sample was estimated from the amplification of reference gene primers within the assay. To quantify the absolute abundance of each unique TCRbeta CDR3 rearrangement, sequence reads were collapsed and filtered. For each sample, productive Simpson clonality was calculated as the square root of Simpson's diversity index across productive rearrangements. Entries here come from immuneACCESS through TCRdb and include only in-frame sequences with V and J called. Some clones fail to appear in such tables; in the studies checked, an unresolved V gene covers under half of the shortfall, and the cause of the remainder is unknown. From that table come the V and J calls and clone size; the DNA was used to work out D and trimming. Counted in this sample were around 320,000 clones; around 88% of them appeared once. The ten largest clones capture 6.9% of the sample.

Another Seattle source contributed samples from volunteer blood donors who had recovered from COVID-19. Whole blood was collected in K2EDTA tubes by collaborating institutions according to the institutions' own protocols. For TCRbeta analysis, collaborators shipped samples as frozen whole blood, isolated PBMCs, or DNA extracted from either of those sample types. As for this clone: What this receptor recognizes is not known. The record has no base qualities; no much larger clone is one base away.

The specimen sequenced was peripheral blood. The chain is assembled from TRBV4-2 and TRBJ1-5; no D gene call is confident. This TCR derives from a woman between 25 and 40 years old who had recovered from COVID-19. The CDR3 is CASSQEAGRLQPQHF. The DNA sequence reads TGTGCCAGCAGCCAAGAGGCGGGCAGGCTTCAGCCCCAGCATTTT.